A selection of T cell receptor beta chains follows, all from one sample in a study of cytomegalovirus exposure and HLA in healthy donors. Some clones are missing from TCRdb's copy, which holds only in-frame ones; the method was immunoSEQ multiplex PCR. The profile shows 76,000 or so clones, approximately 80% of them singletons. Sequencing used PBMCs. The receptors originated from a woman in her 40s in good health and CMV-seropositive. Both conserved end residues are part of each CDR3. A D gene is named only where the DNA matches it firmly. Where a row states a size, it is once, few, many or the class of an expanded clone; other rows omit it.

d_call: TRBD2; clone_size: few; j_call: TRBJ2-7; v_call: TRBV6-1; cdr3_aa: CASSDSGLAVYEQYF; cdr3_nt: TGTGCCAGCAGTGACTCCGGACTAGCGGTGTACGAGCAGTACTTC
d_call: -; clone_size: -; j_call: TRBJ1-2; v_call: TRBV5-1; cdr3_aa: CASSWGAGSGYTF; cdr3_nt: TGCGCCAGCAGCTGGGGTGCAGGGTCTGGCTACACCTTC
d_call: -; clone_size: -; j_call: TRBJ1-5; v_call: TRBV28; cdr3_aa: CASSPLGVSNQPQHF; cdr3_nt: TGTGCCAGCAGTCCCCTCGGAGTTAGCAATCAGCCCCAGCATTTT
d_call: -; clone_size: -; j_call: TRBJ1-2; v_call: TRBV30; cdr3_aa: CAWSWGVDSYGYTF; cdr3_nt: TGTGCCTGGAGTTGGGGCGTAGACAGCTATGGCTACACCTTC
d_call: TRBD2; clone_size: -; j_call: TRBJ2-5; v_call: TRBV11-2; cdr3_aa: CASSLILAGIETQYF; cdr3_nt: TGTGCCAGCAGCTTAATCCTAGCGGGGATAGAGACCCAGTACTTC
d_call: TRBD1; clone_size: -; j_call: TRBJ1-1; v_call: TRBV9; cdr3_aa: CASSPGGTGGSEAFF; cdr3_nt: TGTGCCAGCAGCCCGGGCGGGACAGGGGGCTCTGAAGCTTTCTTT
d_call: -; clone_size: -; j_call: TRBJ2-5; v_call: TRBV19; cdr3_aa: CASSILPGAQETQYF; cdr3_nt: TGTGCCAGTAGTATTCTCCCTGGGGCTCAGGAGACCCAGTACTTC
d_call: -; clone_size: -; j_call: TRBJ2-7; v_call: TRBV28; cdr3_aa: CASSSHSGRTYHEQYF; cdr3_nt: TGTGCCAGCAGTTCCCATTCAGGGCGAACCTACCACGAGCAGTACTTC
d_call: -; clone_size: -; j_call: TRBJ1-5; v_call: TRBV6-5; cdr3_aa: CASSSAGWQPQHF; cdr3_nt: TGTGCCAGCAGTTCGGCAGGGTGGCAGCCCCAGCATTTT
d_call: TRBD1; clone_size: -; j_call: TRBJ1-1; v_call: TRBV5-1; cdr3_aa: CASSLEGADTEAFF; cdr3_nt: TGCGCCAGCAGCTTGGAGGGGGCCGACACTGAAGCTTTCTTT
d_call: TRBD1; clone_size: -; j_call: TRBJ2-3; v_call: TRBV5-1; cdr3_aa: CASSQGQTTDTQYF; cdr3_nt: TGCGCCAGCAGCCAGGGACAGACCACAGATACGCAGTATTTT
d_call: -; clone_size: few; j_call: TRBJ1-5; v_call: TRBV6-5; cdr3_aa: CASSEDRVNQPQHF; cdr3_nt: TGTGCCAGCAGCGAGGACAGAGTCAATCAGCCCCAGCATTTT
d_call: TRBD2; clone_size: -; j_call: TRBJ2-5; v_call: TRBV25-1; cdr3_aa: CASSPSGGSQETQYF; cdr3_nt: TGTGCCAGCAGTCCTAGCGGGGGCTCCCAAGAGACCCAGTACTTC
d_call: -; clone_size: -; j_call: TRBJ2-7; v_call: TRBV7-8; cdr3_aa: CASSSFGGAGYEQYF; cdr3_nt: TGTGCCAGCAGCAGCTTCGGGGGAGCCGGCTACGAGCAGTACTTC
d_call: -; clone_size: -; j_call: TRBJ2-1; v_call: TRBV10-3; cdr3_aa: CAISGGESDNEQFF; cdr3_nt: TGTGCCATCAGTGGGGGGGAGTCTGACAATGAGCAGTTCTTC